This TCR beta chain was identified during a study of cytomegalovirus exposure and HLA in healthy donors. Study-wide findings and caveats: About 90% or about 30% of the time was how often most TCR beta V segments were productive, according to an earlier analysis.

The germline V gene has CDR1 LNHNV and CDR2 YYDKDF (reference sequence). The CDR3 consists of 15 residues. Unmatched junction bases numbered 1, after V lost 1 base and J lost 5 bases. Primers included in the PCR were 60 Vbeta and 13 Jbeta primers. The repertoire was sequenced with immunoSEQ multiplex PCR; TCRdb's copy has only in-frame clones and lacks some. Among about 160,000 clones listed, roughly 80% were seen once. Comment on this clone: Its target is not known.

The chain joins TRBV15 to TRBJ2-2; the match to TRBD1 covers 10 bases. The clonotype comes from a male donor in good health and CMV-seropositive. Sample: PBMCs. DNA of the CDR3: TGTGCCACCAGCAGAGGGGGACAGGGGACCGGGGAGCTGTTTTTT. Encoded protein: CATSRGGQGTGELFF.